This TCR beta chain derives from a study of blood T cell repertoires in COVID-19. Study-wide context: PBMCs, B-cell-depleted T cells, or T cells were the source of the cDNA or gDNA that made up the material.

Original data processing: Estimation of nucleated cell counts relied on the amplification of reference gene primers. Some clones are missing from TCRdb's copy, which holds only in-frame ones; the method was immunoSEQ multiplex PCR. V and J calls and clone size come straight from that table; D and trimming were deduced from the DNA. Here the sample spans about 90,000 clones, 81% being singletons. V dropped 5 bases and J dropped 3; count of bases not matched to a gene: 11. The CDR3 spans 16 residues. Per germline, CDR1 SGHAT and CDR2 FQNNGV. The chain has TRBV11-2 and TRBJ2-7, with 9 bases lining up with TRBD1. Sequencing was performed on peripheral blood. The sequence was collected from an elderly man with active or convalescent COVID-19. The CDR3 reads CASSPQGQGSIYEQYF. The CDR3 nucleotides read TGTGCCAGCAGCCCCCAAGGACAGGGGAGTATCTACGAGCAGTACTTC.